The source of this TCR beta chain is a study of T cells in Graves' hyperthyroidism and ophthalmopathy. About the study: Specimen type is peripheral blood, collected at initial diagnosis prior to any treatment. Study outcomes and limitations: Stable hyperthyroidism and ophthalmopathy were separated using 13 V-J signatures. Model-based prediction identified ophthalmopathy a median around 6.5 months prior to its onset.

Amplified regions were TCR beta CDR3 sequences from RNA transcripts. HTBI primers were the set used in a first-round RT-PCR of the TCR CDR3. Using its own MiXCR run on the multiplex PCR reads, TCRdb lists one record per CDR3 protein. The sample includes fewer than 750,000 distinct CDR3 sequences, around 15% of them seen just once. This clonotype was detected a few times. Its target is unknown. Per the germline V gene, CDR1 is MDHEN and CDR2 is SYDVKM. This CDR3 is built from 14 residues. J was trimmed by 8 bases and V by 3 bases; bases with no gene match: 6. The source of the PBMCs was less than 12 ml of fresh peripheral blood.

The chain uses TRBV28 and TRBJ2-4; 8 positions match TRBD1. The sequence was obtained from a woman aged 40 to 55 with Graves' ophthalmopathy. The specimen was blood. This chain's CDR3 is CASSFDRGGDIQYF. In nucleotides, the CDR3 is TGTGCCAGCAGTTTCGACAGGGGAGGAGACATTCAGTACTTC.